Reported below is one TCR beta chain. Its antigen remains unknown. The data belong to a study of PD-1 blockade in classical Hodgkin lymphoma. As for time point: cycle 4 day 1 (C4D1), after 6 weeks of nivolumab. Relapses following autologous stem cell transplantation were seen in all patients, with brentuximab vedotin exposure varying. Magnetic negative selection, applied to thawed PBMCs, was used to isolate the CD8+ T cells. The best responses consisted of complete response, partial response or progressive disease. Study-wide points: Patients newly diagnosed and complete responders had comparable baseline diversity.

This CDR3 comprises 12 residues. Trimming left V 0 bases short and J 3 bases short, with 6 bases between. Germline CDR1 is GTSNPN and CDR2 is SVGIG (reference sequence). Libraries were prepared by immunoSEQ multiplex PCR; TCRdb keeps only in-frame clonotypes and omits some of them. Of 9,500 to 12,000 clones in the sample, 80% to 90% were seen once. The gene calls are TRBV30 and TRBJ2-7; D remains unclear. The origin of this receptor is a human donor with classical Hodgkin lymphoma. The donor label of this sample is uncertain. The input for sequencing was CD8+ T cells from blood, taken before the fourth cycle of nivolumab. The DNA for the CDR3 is TGTGCCTGGAGTGTAGGGTACTACGAGCAGTACTTC. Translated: CAWSVGYYEQYF.